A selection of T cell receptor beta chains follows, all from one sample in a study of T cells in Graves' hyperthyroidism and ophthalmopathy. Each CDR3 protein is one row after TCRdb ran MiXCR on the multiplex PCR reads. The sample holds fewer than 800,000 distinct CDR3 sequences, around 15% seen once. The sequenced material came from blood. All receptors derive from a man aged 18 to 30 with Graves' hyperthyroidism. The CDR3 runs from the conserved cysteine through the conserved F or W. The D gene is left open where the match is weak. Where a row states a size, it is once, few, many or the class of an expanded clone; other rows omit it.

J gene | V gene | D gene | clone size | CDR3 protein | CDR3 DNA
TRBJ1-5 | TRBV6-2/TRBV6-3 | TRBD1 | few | CASSYVLGTAQYSNQPQHF | TGTGCCAGCAGTTACGTCTTGGGGACAGCACAGTATAGCAATCAGCCCCAGCATTTT
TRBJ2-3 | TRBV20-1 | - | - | CSASLSTDTQYF | TGCAGTGCTAGTCTGAGCACAGATACGCAGTATTTT
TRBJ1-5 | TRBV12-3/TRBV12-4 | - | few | CASRKRAAGRDQPQHF | TGTGCCAGCAGAAAGAGGGCGGCGGGGAGGGATCAGCCCCAGCATTTT
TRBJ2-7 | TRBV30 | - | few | CAWRGPRTASYEQYF | TGTGCCTGGAGGGGCCCCCGGACAGCCTCCTACGAGCAGTACTTC
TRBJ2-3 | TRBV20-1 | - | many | CSARGPAYTDTQYF | TGCAGTGCTAGAGGTCCGGCTTACACAGATACGCAGTATTTT
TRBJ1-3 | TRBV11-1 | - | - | CASSIGQSSGNTIYF | TGTGCCAGCAGCATAGGACAATCCTCTGGAAACACCATATATTTT
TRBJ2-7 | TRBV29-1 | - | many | CSYRTVLSYEQYF | TGCAGCTATAGGACAGTTCTCTCCTACGAGCAGTACTTC
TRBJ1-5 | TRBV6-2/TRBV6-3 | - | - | CASSHGGYQPQHF | TGTGCCAGCAGTCACGGGGGTTACCAGCCCCAGCATTTT
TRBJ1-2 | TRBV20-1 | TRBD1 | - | CSATGQGPGYGYTF | TGCAGTGCCACTGGACAGGGCCCGGGGTATGGCTACACCTTC
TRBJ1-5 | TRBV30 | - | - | CAWSRGLNQPQHF | TGTGCCTGGAGTAGGGGTCTTAATCAGCCCCAGCATTTT
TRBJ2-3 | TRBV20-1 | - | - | CSARDRRDNRLGTQYF | TGCAGTGCTAGAGATCGCCGGGACAATAGGTTAGGTACGCAGTATTTT
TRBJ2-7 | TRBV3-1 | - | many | CASSQGPGVHEQYF | TGTGCCAGCAGCCAAGGGCCGGGCGTCCACGAGCAGTACTTC
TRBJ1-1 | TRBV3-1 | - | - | CASSPPGREGDTEAFF | TGTGCCAGCAGCCCCCCGGGACGGGAGGGGGACACTGAAGCTTTCTTT
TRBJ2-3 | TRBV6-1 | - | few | CASSRRGASTDTQYF | TGTGCCAGCAGCCGCCGAGGCGCTAGCACAGATACGCAGTATTTT
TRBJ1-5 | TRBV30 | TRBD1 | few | CAWSSLGGLGNQPQHF | TGTGCCTGGAGTTCCCTAGGGGGCTTGGGCAATCAGCCCCAGCATTTT
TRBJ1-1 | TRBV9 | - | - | CASSVVKNTEAFF | TGTGCCAGCAGCGTAGTCAAGAACACTGAAGCTTTCTTT
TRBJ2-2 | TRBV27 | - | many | CATNVAGSNTGELFF | TGTGCCACCAACGTGGCAGGGTCGAACACCGGGGAGCTGTTTTTT
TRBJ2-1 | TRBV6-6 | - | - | CASSYSEVGGNEQFF | TGTGCCAGCAGTTACTCGGAAGTAGGGGGCAATGAGCAGTTCTTC
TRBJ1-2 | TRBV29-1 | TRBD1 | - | CSVAGTVKRSYGYTF | TGCAGCGTAGCCGGGACAGTGAAAAGGAGCTATGGCTACACCTTC
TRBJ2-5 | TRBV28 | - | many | CASSLDPGQETQYF | TGTGCCAGCAGTTTAGACCCGGGGCAAGAGACCCAGTACTTC
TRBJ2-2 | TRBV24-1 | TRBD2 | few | CATSDPGLAGVHTGELFF | TGTGCCACCAGTGACCCGGGACTAGCGGGAGTTCACACCGGGGAGCTGTTTTTT
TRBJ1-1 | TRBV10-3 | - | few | CAIRGRDGTEAFF | TGTGCCATCAGAGGGAGGGACGGCACTGAAGCTTTCTTT
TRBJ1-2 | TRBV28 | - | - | CASSPEGDYGYTF | TGTGCCAGCAGTCCCGAAGGGGACTATGGCTACACCTTC
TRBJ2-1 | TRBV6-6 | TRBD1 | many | CASSYSGTGVYNEQFF | TGTGCCAGCAGTTACTCCGGGACAGGGGTCTACAATGAGCAGTTCTTC
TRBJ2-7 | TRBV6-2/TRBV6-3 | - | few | CASNPGGSTYEQYF | TGTGCCAGCAACCCAGGGGGGTCCACCTACGAGCAGTACTTC
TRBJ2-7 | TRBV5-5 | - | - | CASSSQGFSSYEQYF | TGTGCCAGCAGCTCTCAGGGTTTCAGCTCCTACGAGCAGTACTTC
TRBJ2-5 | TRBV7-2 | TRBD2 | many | CASSLRIAGETQYF | TGTGCCAGCAGCTTACGGATAGCGGGAGAGACCCAGTACTTC